Reported below is one T cell receptor (beta chain). This sample is drawn from a study of breast tumors, draining lymph nodes, adjacent tissues. Breast cancer patients provided tissue from their axillary draining lymph nodes. TCRdb reprocessed the multiplex PCR reads via MiXCR and lists one record per CDR3 protein. The sample includes approximately 200,000 distinct CDR3 sequences, roughly 29% seen only once; the top ten take 4% to 4.5%. V was shortened by 6 bases and J by 5 bases, with 14 bases between the two germline ends. This CDR3 contains 12 residues. Germline V CDR1 and CDR2: SQVTM, ANQGSEA. The chain uses TRBV29-1 and TRBJ2-7; D uncertain. The TCR originated in a female donor with breast cancer. Some clones in this sample may be carry-over from other donors' samples. The sequenced sample consisted of axillary lymph node tissue. The CDR3 sequence is CSVSRTAHEQYF. The CDR3 DNA is TGCAGCGTCAGCCGGACGGCCCACGAGCAGTACTTC.